This T cell receptor (beta chain) was profiled in a study of T cell clusters in autoimmune cytopenias. Overall study context: Healthy donor controls had a mean age of about 57 years and median age of 59 years.

Some 38,000 genome equivalents of blood DNA were amplified for TRB. Multiplex touch-down PCR amplified TRB using TRB-A and TRB-B pools in one tube. TCRdb reprocessed the multiplex PCR reads, with one entry per CDR3 protein and no DNA. The sample holds about 6,100 distinct CDR3 sequences. This same sample was also taken into another study, of T cell repertoires in aging, cancer and after chemotherapy. That paper adds: Repeat sampling of healthy donors over several months to years showed clear clonal overlap.

The sequenced material came from peripheral blood. This clonotype originated in a human donor in good health.

The CDR3 spells CAWGAAEATQYF. The V gene is TRBV30, the J gene TRBJ2-5; without DNA, the TCRdb call of TRBD1 cannot be checked. The CDR3 has 12 amino acids. The germline gives CDR1 GTSNPN, CDR2 SVGIG (reference sequence).